Only a few counts were recorded for the clone carrying this T cell receptor (beta chain). This sample was included in a study of human T cells and chemical hapten exposure. Time point defined: healthy volunteer bleed at 6 weeks. Unfractionated whole blood yielded the extracted total RNA. TCRdb redid the calling of the RACE reads with MiXCR, one entry per CDR3 protein. The sample records approximately 81,000 distinct CDR3 sequences, approximately 8.6% being singletons. This CDR3 contains 14 residues. The ends were cut back, 2 bases at V and 12 bases at J, with 14 bases in the middle. This clonotype was sampled from a male donor in good health. Some clones in this sample may be carry-over from other donors' samples. The V gene is TRBV12-3 or TRBV12-4, the J gene TRBJ1-6, with D possibly being TRBD1 (5 bases). Input material: whole blood. CDR3 loop: CASSLPLNGGPLHF. The DNA of the CDR3 is TGTGCCAGCAGTTTACCACTCAACGGGGGACCCCTCCACTTT.